This TCR beta chain was retrieved from a study of vaccination and CD4 T cells after COVID-19 (dated by TCRdb to 2022 to 2024). Some background on the complete study: Convalescent patients had a positive SARS-CoV-2 result on nasal swab PCR, and of these patients, some 10 had mild disease and one had severe disease. Six males and four females were included in the convalescent cohort, with two Hispanic individuals, seven Caucasians, two Asians and one multiracial person represented. Two doses of either the Pfizer-BioNTech BNT162b2 vaccine (n=8) or the Moderna mRNA-1273 vaccine (n=2) were administered to participants. Post-COVID blood samples were collected from convalescent patients a median of roughly 100 days after diagnosis, with a range of about 30 to 161 days. The time from the second vaccine dose to post-vaccine blood sampling had a median of around 72 days and ranged from about 12 to 250 days. For stimulating the cultures, overlapping spike peptide pools were used, derived from SARS-CoV-2 as well as from the common cold coronaviruses HCoV-NL63, HCoV-OC43 and HCoV-229E. Control cultures received a CEFX viral epitope pool as the positive control, an HIV-1 Nef peptide pool as the negative control, or no peptide. In around nine COVID-19 convalescent patients and several infection-naive healthy vaccine recipients, the spike-specific CD4+ TCR repertoire before mRNA vaccination was compared with the repertoire after mRNA vaccination.

Library prep was done by PCR. TCR sequencing of DNA from cultured CD4+ T cells used the Oncomine TCR Beta short-read assay at the Johns Hopkins FTIC core. Genomic DNA was extracted from the cultured CD4+ T cells with the QIAamp micro DNA kit. Oncomine TCR Beta libraries from cultured CD4+ T cells were pooled using unique dual indexes and sequenced on an Illumina iSeq 100. Per the original workflow: Non-productive sequences were filtered out, and CDR3s that did not start with C, did not end with F or W, or were shorter than 7 amino acids were discarded. The MANAFEST web application was used to identify antigen-specific clonotypes by comparing peptide-stimulated wells against reference wells and other culture wells. To be called positive, a clone needed an FDR below 0.05, an odds ratio above 5, and a productive frequency above 0.1% in at least two of three replicate wells. Cross-reactive clonotypes were defined as significantly expanded in both SARS-CoV-2 spike wells and at least one common cold coronavirus spike condition. CDR3 homology was assessed with Levenshtein distances (stringdist) and unrooted phylogenetic trees (ape) in R version 3.6.1. The raw public data were reprocessed by TCRdb itself: fastp quality trimming at Q25, MiXCR clonotype calling, in-frame beta chains only. Rows are unified per CDR3 protein, each entry keeping the most common DNA and genes. TCRdb, not the original authors, processed these V and J calls. The sample profile shows roughly 14,000 distinct CDR3 sequences; 43% of them were found once. The ten largest clonotypes hold more than 8% of the sample.

From the cysteine up to the phenylalanine, the CDR3 has a length of 12 residues. Only CDR3 DNA remains: 36 bases, in frame from the first base. The paper's findings and limits, for the study overall: In convalescent patients, a median approximately 90% of post-vaccine SARS-CoV-2-reactive clones were detected only after vaccination, suggesting vaccine-specific priming. The study included relatively few convalescent patients and did not analyze early timepoints after natural infection. Of the vaccine-specific clones found in convalescent patients, nearly all (304 of 307) were mono-reactive for SARS-CoV-2 spike instead of being cross-reactive with common cold coronaviruses. An increase in the median number of SARS-CoV-2-reactive clonotypes from approximately 20 after infection to a few dozen after vaccination was observed, but the change was not found to be significant.

This specimen's treatment or condition label, interpreted: roughly 10-day PBMC culture with coronavirus spike peptide pools or control peptides (ViraFEST assay). The ViraFEST assay, used in the study, expanded antigen-specific T cells with peptide pools and then identified the expanded clonotypes through TCR sequencing. The convalescent patients' positive SARS-CoV-2 PCR tests fell between March and December 2020, which was before the Alpha, Beta and Delta variants emerged in the United States. PBMCs were cultured at around 2 million per well in IMDM supplemented with approximately 5% human AB serum and approximately 10 IU/ml IL-2, with approximately 10 ug/ml peptide pools added. On days 3 and 7, half of the culture medium was replaced with fresh IL-2-containing medium. After 10 days of culture, CD4+ T cells were isolated by negative selection with the EasySep CD4+ T cell isolation kit. PBMCs were separated from whole blood using Ficoll-Paque Plus gradient centrifugation and then either used fresh or cryopreserved at -140C. Triplicate wells were generally used for each culture condition.

On this clonotype: There is no known antigen for this receptor. Per-base quality was not reported, and no clone a single base away is much larger than it.

The specimen was CD4+ T cells from blood, cultured in vitro. The chain is encoded by TRBV21-1 joined to TRBJ2-3. TRBV21-1 is labeled a pseudogene. The TCR comes from a human donor who had recovered from COVID-19. DNA sequence: TGTGCCAGCAGCACCCGCACAGATACGCAGTATTTT. It encodes CASSTRTDTQYF.